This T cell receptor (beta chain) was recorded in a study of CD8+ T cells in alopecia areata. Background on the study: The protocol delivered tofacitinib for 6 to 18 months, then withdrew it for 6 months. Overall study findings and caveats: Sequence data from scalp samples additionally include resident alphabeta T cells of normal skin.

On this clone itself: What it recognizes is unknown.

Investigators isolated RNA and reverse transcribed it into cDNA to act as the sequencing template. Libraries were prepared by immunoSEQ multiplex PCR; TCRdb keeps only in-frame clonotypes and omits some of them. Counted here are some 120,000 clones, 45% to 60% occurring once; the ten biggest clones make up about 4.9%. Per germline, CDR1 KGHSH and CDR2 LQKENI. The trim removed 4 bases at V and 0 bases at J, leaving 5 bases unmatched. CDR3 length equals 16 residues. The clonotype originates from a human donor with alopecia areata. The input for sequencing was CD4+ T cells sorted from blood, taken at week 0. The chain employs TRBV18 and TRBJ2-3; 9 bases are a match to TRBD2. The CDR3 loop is CASSLTSGYSTDTQYF. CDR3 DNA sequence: TGTGCCAGCTCACTGACTAGCGGCTACAGCACAGATACGCAGTATTTT.